This T cell receptor (beta chain) is from a study of Graves' ophthalmopathy and Graves' hyperthyroidism. Amplification from RNA transcripts yielded the TCR beta CDR3 regions. Following a first-round RT-PCR that used HTBI primers, a second-round multiplex PCR was carried out. TCRdb re-analysed the multiplex PCR reads in MiXCR, keeping a single row per CDR3 protein. The profile covers 1 million to 1.3 million distinct CDR3 sequences, with 36% appearing a single time and around 10% taken by the ten largest. J gave up 3 bases and V 8 bases, and 5 bases lay outside the gene matches. The CDR3 sequence is 12 residues long. Germline CDR1 SQVTM, CDR2 ANQGSEA. Symptoms, serum thyroxine and TRAb, thyroid ultrasound, and orbital computed tomography formed the diagnostic basis.

This rearrangement joins TRBV29-1 to TRBJ2-7; TRBD1 matches 9 bases. This TCR came from an adult man with Graves' hyperthyroidism. The sequenced sample consisted of peripheral blood or thyroid tissue (not recorded which). This CDR3 reads CSQRDRDYEQYF. Written as DNA, the CDR3 is TGCAGCCAAAGGGACAGGGACTACGAGCAGTACTTC.